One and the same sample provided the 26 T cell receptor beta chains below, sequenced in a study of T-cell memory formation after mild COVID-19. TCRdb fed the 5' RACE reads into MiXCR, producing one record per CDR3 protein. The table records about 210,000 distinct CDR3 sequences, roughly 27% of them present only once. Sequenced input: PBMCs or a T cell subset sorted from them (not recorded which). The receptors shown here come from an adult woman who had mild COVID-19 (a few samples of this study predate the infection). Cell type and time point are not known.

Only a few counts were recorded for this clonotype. The DNA of the CDR3 is TGTGCCACCAGCAGAAGACAAGAGCAGTTCTTC. Residues: CATSRRQEQFF. The V and J genes are TRBV15 and TRBJ2-1; D not certain. The germline V and J ends were trimmed by 2 bases and 10 bases, with 6 bases remaining between them. The CDR3 has 11 amino acids. Germline V gene lookup returns CDR1 LNHNV and CDR2 YYDKDF (reference sequence).

This chain's CDR3 is CASSSLAGGMADTQYF. The DNA for the CDR3 is TGTGCCAGCAGCTCACTAGCGGGAGGTATGGCAGATACGCAGTATTTT. The chain is built from TRBV7-2 and TRBJ2-3; 12 nucleotides match TRBD2. This CDR3 contains 16 residues. Germline assignment: CDR1 SGHTA and CDR2 FQGNSA. V shed 4 bases and J 4 bases; nucleotides not matched to a gene: 6.

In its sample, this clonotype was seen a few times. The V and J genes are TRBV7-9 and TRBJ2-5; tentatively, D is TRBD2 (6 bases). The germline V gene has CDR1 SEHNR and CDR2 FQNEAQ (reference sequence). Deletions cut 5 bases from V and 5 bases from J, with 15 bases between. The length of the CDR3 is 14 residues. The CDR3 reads CASSPTGVPETQYF. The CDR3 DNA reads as TGTGCCAGCAGCCCCACGGGGGTCCCCGAGACCCAGTACTTC.

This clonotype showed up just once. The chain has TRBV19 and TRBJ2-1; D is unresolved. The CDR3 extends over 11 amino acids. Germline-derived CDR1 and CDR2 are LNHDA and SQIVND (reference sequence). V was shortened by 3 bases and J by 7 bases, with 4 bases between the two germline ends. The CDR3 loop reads CASSILNEQFF. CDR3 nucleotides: TGTGCCAGTAGTATTTTAAATGAGCAGTTCTTC.

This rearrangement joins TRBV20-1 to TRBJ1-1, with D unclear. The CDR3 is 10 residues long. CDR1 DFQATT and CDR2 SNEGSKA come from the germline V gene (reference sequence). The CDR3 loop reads CAPGNTEAFF. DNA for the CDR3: TGCGCCCCAGGAAACACTGAAGCTTTCTTT.

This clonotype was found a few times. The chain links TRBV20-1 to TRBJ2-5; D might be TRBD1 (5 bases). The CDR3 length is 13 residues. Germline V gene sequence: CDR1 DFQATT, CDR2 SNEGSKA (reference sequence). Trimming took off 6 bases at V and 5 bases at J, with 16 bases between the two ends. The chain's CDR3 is CSAQRGSRETQYF. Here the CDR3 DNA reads TGCAGTGCGCAAAGGGGCAGCCGGGAGACCCAGTACTTC.

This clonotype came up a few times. For the CDR3, the DNA is TGCAGTGCTAGAGATTCCCAGAATGAAGCTTTCTTT. Its protein is CSARDSQNEAFF. The chain employs TRBV20-1 and TRBJ1-1, with no clear D. The CDR3 has 12 residues. Germline CDR1 and CDR2: DFQATT and SNEGSKA (reference sequence). Trimming stripped 0 bases from V and 7 bases from J, with 9 bases between.

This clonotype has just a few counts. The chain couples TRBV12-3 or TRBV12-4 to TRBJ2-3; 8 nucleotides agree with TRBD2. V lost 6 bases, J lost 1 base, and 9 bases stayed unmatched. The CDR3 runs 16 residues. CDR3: CASSHRGSGGTDTQYF. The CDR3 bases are TGTGCCAGCAGCCACCGGGGTAGCGGGGGCACAGATACGCAGTATTTT.

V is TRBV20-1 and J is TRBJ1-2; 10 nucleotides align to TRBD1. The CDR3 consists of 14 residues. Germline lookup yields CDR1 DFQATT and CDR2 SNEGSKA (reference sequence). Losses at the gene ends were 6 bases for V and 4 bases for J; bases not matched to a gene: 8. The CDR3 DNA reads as TGCAGTGCGGGGACAGGGGCAGGTGCCTATGGCTACACCTTC. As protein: CSAGTGAGAYGYTF.

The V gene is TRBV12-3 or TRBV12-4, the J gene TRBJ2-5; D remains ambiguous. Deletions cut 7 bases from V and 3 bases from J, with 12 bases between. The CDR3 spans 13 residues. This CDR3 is CASTPFRKETQYF. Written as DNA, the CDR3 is TGTGCCAGCACTCCATTCAGGAAAGAGACCCAGTACTTC.

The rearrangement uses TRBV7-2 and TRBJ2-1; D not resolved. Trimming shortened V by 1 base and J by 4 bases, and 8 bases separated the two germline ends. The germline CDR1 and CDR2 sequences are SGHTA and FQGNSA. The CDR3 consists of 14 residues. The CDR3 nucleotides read TGTGCCAGCAGCTTAGATCGGGTTTACAATGAGCAGTTCTTC. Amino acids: CASSLDRVYNEQFF.

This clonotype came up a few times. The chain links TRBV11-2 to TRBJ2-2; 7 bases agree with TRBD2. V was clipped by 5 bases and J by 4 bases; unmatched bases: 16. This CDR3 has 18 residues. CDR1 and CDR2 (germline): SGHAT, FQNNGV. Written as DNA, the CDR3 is TGTGCCAGCAGCCTCACAACCTCGGGCGGGGGTTTCACCGGGGAGCTGTTTTTT. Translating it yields CASSLTTSGGGFTGELFF.

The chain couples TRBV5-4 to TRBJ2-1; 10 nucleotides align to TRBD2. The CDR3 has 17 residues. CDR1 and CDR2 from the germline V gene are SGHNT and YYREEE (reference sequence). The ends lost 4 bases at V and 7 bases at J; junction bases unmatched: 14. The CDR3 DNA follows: TGTGCCAGCAGCCTGAGAATTCTAGCGGGAGATGTTAATGAGCAGTTCTTC. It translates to CASSLRILAGDVNEQFF.

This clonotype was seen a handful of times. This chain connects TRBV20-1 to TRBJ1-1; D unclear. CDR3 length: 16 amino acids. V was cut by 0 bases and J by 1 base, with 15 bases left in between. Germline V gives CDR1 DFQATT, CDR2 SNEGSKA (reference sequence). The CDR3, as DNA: TGCAGTGCTAGAGATATTTCTGACGGGAGGAACACTGAAGCTTTCTTT. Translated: CSARDISDGRNTEAFF.

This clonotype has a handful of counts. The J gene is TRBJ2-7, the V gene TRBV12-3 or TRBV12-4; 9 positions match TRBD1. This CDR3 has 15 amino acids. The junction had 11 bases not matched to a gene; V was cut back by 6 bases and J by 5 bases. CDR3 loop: CASSELQGARDEQYF. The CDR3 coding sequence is TGTGCCAGCAGCGAACTACAGGGGGCACGGGACGAGCAGTACTTC.

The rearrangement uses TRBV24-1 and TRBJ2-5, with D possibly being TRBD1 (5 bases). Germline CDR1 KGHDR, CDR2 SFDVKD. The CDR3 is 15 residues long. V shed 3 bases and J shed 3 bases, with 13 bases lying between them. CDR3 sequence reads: CATSDKTDIEETQYF. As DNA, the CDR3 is TGTGCCACCAGTGATAAGACAGATATCGAAGAGACCCAGTACTTC.

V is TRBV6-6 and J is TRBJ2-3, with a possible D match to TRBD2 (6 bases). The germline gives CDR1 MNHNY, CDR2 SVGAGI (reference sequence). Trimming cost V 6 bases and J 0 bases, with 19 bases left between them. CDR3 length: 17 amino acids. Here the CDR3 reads CASSQPQRVASTDTQYF. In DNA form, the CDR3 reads TGTGCCAGCAGCCAGCCCCAGCGGGTAGCTAGCACAGATACGCAGTATTTT.

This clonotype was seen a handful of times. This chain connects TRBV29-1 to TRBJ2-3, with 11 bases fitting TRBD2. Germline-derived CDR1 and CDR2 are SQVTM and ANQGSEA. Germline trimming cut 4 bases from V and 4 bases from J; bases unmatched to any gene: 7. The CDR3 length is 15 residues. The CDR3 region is CSVGLGTSGADTQYF. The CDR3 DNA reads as TGCAGCGTTGGACTCGGGACTAGCGGTGCAGATACGCAGTATTTT.

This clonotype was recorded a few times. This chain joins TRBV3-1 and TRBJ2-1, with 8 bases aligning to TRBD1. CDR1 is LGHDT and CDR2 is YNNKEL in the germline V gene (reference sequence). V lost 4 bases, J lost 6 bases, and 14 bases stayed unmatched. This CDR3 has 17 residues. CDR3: CASSPPRRTGSSNEQFF. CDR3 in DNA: TGTGCCAGCAGCCCTCCCAGGCGGACAGGGTCTTCCAATGAGCAGTTCTTC.

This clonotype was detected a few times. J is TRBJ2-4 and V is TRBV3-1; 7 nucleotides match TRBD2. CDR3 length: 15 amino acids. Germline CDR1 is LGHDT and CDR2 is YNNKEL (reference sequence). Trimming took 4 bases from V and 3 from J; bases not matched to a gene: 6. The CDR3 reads CASSPPSSGKNIQYF. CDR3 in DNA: TGTGCCAGCAGCCCTCCTTCTAGCGGCAAAAACATTCAGTACTTC.

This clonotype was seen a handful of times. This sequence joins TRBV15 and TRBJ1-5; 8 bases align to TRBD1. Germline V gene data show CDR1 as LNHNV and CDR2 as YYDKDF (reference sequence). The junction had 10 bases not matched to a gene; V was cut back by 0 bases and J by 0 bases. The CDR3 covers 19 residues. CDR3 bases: TGTGCCACCAGCAGAGATCGTGTCAGGGGGCGGGATAGCAATCAGCCCCAGCATTTT. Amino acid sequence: CATSRDRVRGRDSNQPQHF.

The CDR3 DNA reads as TGTGCCAGCAGCCGTCCAGTCGGTGAAGCTTTCTTT. Translating it yields CASSRPVGEAFF. The V call is TRBV3-1, the J call TRBJ1-1; no firm D call. The CDR3 contains 12 residues. The germline V gene has CDR1 LGHDT and CDR2 YNNKEL (reference sequence). The V and J ends lost 4 bases and 7 bases respectively, with 10 bases between them.

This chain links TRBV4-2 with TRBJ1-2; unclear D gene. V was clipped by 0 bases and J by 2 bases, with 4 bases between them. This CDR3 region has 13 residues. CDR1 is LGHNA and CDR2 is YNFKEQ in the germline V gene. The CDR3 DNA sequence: TGTGCCAGCAGCCAAGACAGAAACTATGGCTACACCTTC. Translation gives CASSQDRNYGYTF.

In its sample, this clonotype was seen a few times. CDR3 protein: CASSEGTGNTIYF. CDR3 DNA sequence: TGTGCCAGCAGTGAAGGGACTGGAAACACCATATATTTT. The V and J genes are TRBV25-1 and TRBJ1-3; D is unresolved. Trimming stripped 2 bases from V and 2 bases from J, with 4 bases between. Germline V gene sequence: CDR1 MGHDK, CDR2 SYGVNS. This CDR3 comprises 13 residues.

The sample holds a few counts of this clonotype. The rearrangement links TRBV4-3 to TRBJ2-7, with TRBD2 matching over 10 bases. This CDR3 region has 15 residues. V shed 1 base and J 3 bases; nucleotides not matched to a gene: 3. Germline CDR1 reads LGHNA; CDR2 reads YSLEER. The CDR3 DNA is TGCGCCAGCAGCCAAGTTCTAGCGGGAGTCTACGAGCAGTACTTC. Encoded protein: CASSQVLAGVYEQYF.

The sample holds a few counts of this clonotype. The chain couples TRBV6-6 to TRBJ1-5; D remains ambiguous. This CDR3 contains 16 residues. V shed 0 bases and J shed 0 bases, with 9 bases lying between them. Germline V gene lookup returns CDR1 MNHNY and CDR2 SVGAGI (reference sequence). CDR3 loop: CASSYSGDNSNQPQHF. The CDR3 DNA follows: TGTGCCAGCAGTTACTCTGGAGATAATAGCAATCAGCCCCAGCATTTT.